Shown below are 26 T cell receptor beta chains from a single sample sequenced in a study of a mutant IDH1 vaccine in newly diagnosed glioma (dated by TCRdb to about 2021). The method was the immunoSEQ multiplex PCR assay. The clones in this table, taken by TCRdb from immuneACCESS, are in-frame only. Not every clone is retained; where verified, under half of the shortfall comes from an unresolved V gene, and the cause of the rest is unknown. This sample comprises about 56,000 clones, about nine tenths of them detected only once. The leading ten clones occupy around 1.5% of the sample. In light of the paper, this sample's time point label describes: week 23, last vaccination. A 20-mer mutant IDH1 peptide at 300 micrograms in Montanide made up each vaccine dose, which was injected subcutaneously together with topical imiquimod. The antigens these receptors bind are not known. This material consisted of PBMCs, taken from a glioma patient whose treatment included an IDH1 peptide vaccine. The origin of the receptors is a man aged 40-49 years with glioma.

The chain combines TRBV18 with TRBJ2-7; D not resolved. V was clipped by 3 bases and J by 7 bases, with 10 bases between them. The germline CDR1 and CDR2 sequences are KGHSH and LQKENI. The CDR3 is 12 amino acids. The CDR3 bases are TGTGCCAGCTCACCGCCTGAAGGAGAGCAGTACTTC. Amino acids: CASSPPEGEQYF.

The rearrangement links TRBV29-1 to TRBJ2-1; 12 bases map to TRBD2. Looked up from germline, CDR1 is SQVTM and CDR2 is ANQGSEA. Trimming took 4 bases from V and 7 from J; bases not matched to a gene: 8. The CDR3 has 15 amino acids. The CDR3 DNA is TGCAGCGTTGGGGTTCTAGCGGGAGGGTGGAATGAGCAGTTCTTC. Amino acid sequence: CSVGVLAGGWNEQFF.

The chain is built from TRBV19 and TRBJ1-2; a possible D gene is TRBD1 (5 bases). CDR1 and CDR2 from the germline V gene are LNHDA and SQIVND (reference sequence). V lost 7 bases, J lost 3 bases, and 15 bases lay in between. The CDR3 contains 14 residues. The CDR3 sequence is CASTDPQGYYGYTF. DNA for the CDR3: TGTGCCAGTACCGACCCCCAGGGCTACTATGGCTACACCTTC. Full variable domain (missing parts from reference TRBV19 and TRBJ1-2): DGGITQSPKYLFRKEGQNVTLSCEQNLNHDAMYWYRQDPGQGLRLIYYSQIVNDFQKGDIAEGYSVSREKKESFPLTVTSAQKNPTAFYLCASTDPQGYYGYTFGSGTRLTVV.

This chain uses TRBV2 with TRBJ2-3, with unresolved D. The CDR3 extends over 11 amino acids. Looked up from germline, CDR1 is SNHLY and CDR2 is FYNNEI. The V gene lost 6 bases and the J gene lost 5 bases, with 6 bases spanning the gap. CDR3 bases: TGTGCCAGCAGCGTGCTAGATACGCAGTATTTT. This translates into CASSVLDTQYF.

The gene calls are TRBV27 and TRBJ1-3; D gene unclear. The V and J ends lost 8 bases and 4 bases respectively, with 12 bases between them. The CDR3 length is 13 residues. Germline CDR1 reads MNHEY; CDR2 reads SMNVEV (reference sequence). CDR3 sequence: CASGVSGGNTIYF. The DNA for the CDR3 is TGTGCCAGCGGGGTGAGCGGGGGAAACACCATATATTTT.

V gene TRBV7-2 combines with J gene TRBJ2-7; 9 nucleotides match TRBD1. The junction had 6 bases not matched to a gene; V was cut back by 7 bases and J by 2 bases. Germline loops: CDR1 SGHTA, CDR2 FQGNSA. CDR3 size: 14 residues. The CDR3 nucleotides read TGTGCCAGCACACCCGGGACAGGGCCCTACGAGCAGTACTTC. Its translation is CASTPGTGPYEQYF.

The chain has TRBV2 and TRBJ2-2; D ambiguous. The V gene lost 7 bases and the J gene lost 2 bases, with 5 bases spanning the gap. The CDR3 contains 12 residues. The germline V gene has CDR1 SNHLY and CDR2 FYNNEI. CDR3 nucleotides: TGTGCCAGCAAAATAAACACCGGGGAGCTGTTTTTT. This translates into CASKINTGELFF.

The chain links TRBV2 to TRBJ2-6; TRBD1 or TRBD2 may be the D gene (6 bases each). The CDR3 length is 14 residues. Germline V gene data show CDR1 as SNHLY and CDR2 as FYNNEI. Trimming left V 11 bases short and J 2 bases short, with 13 bases between. CDR3 in amino acids: CAVSRGAGANVLTF. In nucleotides, the CDR3 is TGTGCCGTCAGTAGGGGGGCTGGGGCCAACGTCCTGACTTTC.

The chain uses TRBV2 and TRBJ2-3; 9 nucleotides agree with TRBD2. Germline V gene sequence: CDR1 SNHLY, CDR2 FYNNEI. This CDR3 contains 17 residues. Trimming at V came to 5 bases and at J to 2 bases, leaving 11 bases not matched to a gene. CDR3 coding DNA: TGTGCCAGCAGTACTCGGTGGCTAGCGGGGACCACAGATACGCAGTATTTT. It translates to CASSTRWLAGTTDTQYF. Variable domain in full (rest from reference TRBV2 and TRBJ2-3): EPEVTQTPSHQVTQMGQEVILRCVPISNHLYFYWYRQILGQKVEFLVSFYNNEISEKSEIFDDQFSVERPDGSNFTLKIRSTKLEDSAMYFCASSTRWLAGTTDTQYFGPGTRLTVL.

The chain carries TRBV12-2 and TRBJ1-2. TRBV12-2 is recorded as a pseudogene. The CDR3 spans 15 residues. The CDR3, as DNA: TGTGCAAGTCGCTTATGCGTCGGTTCCAACTATGGCTACACCTTC. This encodes CASRLCVGSNYGYTF.

V gene TRBV9 combines with J gene TRBJ1-3; D is ambiguous. The CDR3 has 13 residues. V dropped 3 bases and J dropped 1 base, with 5 bases sitting between them. CDR1 and CDR2 from the germline V gene are SGDLS and YYNGEE. The chain's CDR3 is CASSDGSGNTIYF. CDR3 nucleotide sequence: TGTGCCAGCAGCGACGGTTCTGGAAACACCATATATTTT.

The chain joins TRBV6-6 to TRBJ2-7; no reliable D call. Trimming cost V 5 bases and J 5 bases, with 7 bases left between them. The CDR3 runs 11 residues. In germline, CDR1 is MNHNY, CDR2 SVGAGI (reference sequence). The CDR3 DNA follows: TGTGCCAGCAGTACCCTAAACGAGCAGTACTTC. Encoded protein: CASSTLNEQYF.

The chain is built from TRBV14 and TRBJ2-6; D is unresolved. V was trimmed by 5 bases and J by 4 bases, leaving 6 bases between them. The CDR3 loop spans 13 amino acids. Germline V gene lookup returns CDR1 SGHDN and CDR2 FVKESK. The CDR3 reads CASSFEGANVLTF. The DNA of the CDR3 is TGTGCCAGCAGCTTTGAGGGGGCCAACGTCCTGACTTTC.

This chain connects TRBV10-3 to TRBJ1-4; 7 bases agree with TRBD1. The CDR3 is 13 residues long. Germline CDR1 and CDR2: ENHRY and SYGVKD. J was trimmed by 6 bases and V by 8 bases; bases with no gene match: 6. The chain's CDR3 is CAIGRGLDEKLFF. DNA of the CDR3: TGTGCCATCGGTAGGGGGCTGGATGAAAAACTGTTTTTT.

The V call is TRBV15, the J call TRBJ1-4; the D is unclear. Per the germline V gene, CDR1 is LNHNV and CDR2 is YYDKDF (reference sequence). The CDR3 is made up of 16 amino acids. Trimming removed 0 bases from V and 0 bases from J, with 8 bases in between. This chain's CDR3 is CATSRDLRATNEKLFF. The DNA of the CDR3 is TGTGCCACCAGCAGAGATCTTCGGGCAACTAATGAAAAACTGTTTTTT.

This chain links TRBV5-6 with TRBJ2-7; D call uncertain. Germline lookup yields CDR1 SGHDT and CDR2 YYEEEE. This CDR3 is built from 13 residues. Trimming pared 2 bases from V and 0 bases from J, leaving 6 bases between. DNA of the CDR3: TGTGCCAGCAGCTTATGGAGCTCCTACGAGCAGTACTTC. Amino acid sequence: CASSLWSSYEQYF.

The rearrangement links TRBV9 to TRBJ2-5, with D perhaps matching TRBD1 (6 bases). This CDR3 is 15 amino acids long. Germline-derived CDR1 and CDR2 are SGDLS and YYNGEE. The V gene lost 4 bases and the J gene lost 2 bases, with 15 bases spanning the gap. The CDR3 loop is CASSSQGPPQETQYF. In DNA form, the CDR3 reads TGTGCCAGCAGCTCACAGGGCCCCCCACAAGAGACCCAGTACTTC.

The V call is TRBV14, the J call TRBJ1-1; the D gene is possibly TRBD1 (5 bases). CDR3 length equals 15 residues. CDR1 is SGHDN, CDR2 FVKESK, per germline. The ends were cut back, 3 bases at V and 2 bases at J, with 13 bases in the middle. Here the CDR3 DNA reads TGTGCCAGCAGCCATCTTGACAGTTATAACACTGAAGCTTTCTTT. This encodes CASSHLDSYNTEAFF.

This clone was detected a few times. The genes are TRBV6-1 and TRBJ1-1, with a tentative D call TRBD1 (6 bases). CDR1 is MNHNS and CDR2 is SASEGT in the germline V gene. Trimming left V 4 bases short and J 3 bases short, with 12 bases between. The CDR3 runs 14 residues. CDR3 region: CASSGAGADTEAFF. The CDR3 DNA sequence: TGTGCCAGCAGTGGAGCGGGGGCTGACACTGAAGCTTTCTTT.

The V call is TRBV15, the J call TRBJ2-5, with TRBD1 matching over 7 bases. The CDR3 is 14 residues long. J gave up 3 bases and V 5 bases, and 6 bases lay outside the gene matches. The germline CDR1 and CDR2 sequences are LNHNV and YYDKDF (reference sequence). The DNA for the CDR3 is TGTGCCACCAGCGTGACAGGGTGGGAAGAGACCCAGTACTTC. It specifies CATSVTGWEETQYF.

The chain employs TRBV5-4 and TRBJ2-7; D not certain. The germline V gene has CDR1 SGHNT and CDR2 YYREEE (reference sequence). Trimming removed 0 bases at V and 5 bases at J, with 9 bases between. The CDR3 has 13 residues. The CDR3 bases are TGTGCCAGCAGCTTGGCCAATCGGGACGAGCAGTACTTC. Protein sequence: CASSLANRDEQYF.

The rearrangement uses TRBV19 and TRBJ2-7; 7 bases are shared with TRBD1. Germline lookup yields CDR1 LNHDA and CDR2 SQIVND (reference sequence). The CDR3 runs 14 residues. The J segment lost 3 bases and the V segment lost 0 bases, leaving 2 bases of the junction unmatched. In DNA form, the CDR3 reads TGTGCCAGTAGTATAGATCCAGGGGGCTACGAGCAGTACTTC. Its translation: CASSIDPGGYEQYF.

The chain employs TRBV5-1 and TRBJ2-7; D is tentatively TRBD1 or TRBD2 (6 bases each). The CDR3 has 14 amino acids. Germline V gene data show CDR1 as SGHRS and CDR2 as YFSETQ. Trimming took off 0 bases at V and 5 bases at J, with 12 bases between the two ends. This CDR3 reads CASSLDREDDEQYF. The CDR3 DNA follows: TGCGCCAGCAGCTTGGACAGGGAGGACGACGAGCAGTACTTC.

This chain links TRBV2 with TRBJ1-1; 8 bases fit TRBD1. Per the germline V gene, CDR1 is SNHLY and CDR2 is FYNNEI. V dropped 0 bases and J dropped 10; count of bases not matched to a gene: 10. The CDR3 sequence is 15 residues long. For the CDR3, the DNA is TGTGCCAGCAGTGAAGCGGGGACAGGACGGGTGAGAGCTTTCTTT. Protein sequence: CASSEAGTGRVRAFF.

The chain is built from TRBV5-1 and TRBJ2-6; unclear D gene. CDR1 is SGHRS and CDR2 is YFSETQ in the germline V gene. Trimming pared 6 bases from V and 0 bases from J, leaving 10 bases between. This CDR3 contains 15 residues. CDR3 coding DNA: TGCGCCAGCACTCCCCTGCACTCTGGGGCCAACGTCCTGACTTTC. Protein: CASTPLHSGANVLTF.

V usage is TRBV4-3 and J usage is TRBJ1-1, with D unclear. With 0 bases removed from V and 1 base from J, the gap between germline ends came to 12 bases. The CDR3 spans 16 residues. Germline V gene sequence: CDR1 LGHNA, CDR2 YSLEER. CDR3 DNA: TGCGCCAGCAGCCAAGATCGGACGGCGGCGAACACTGAAGCTTTCTTT. Amino acids: CASSQDRTAANTEAFF.